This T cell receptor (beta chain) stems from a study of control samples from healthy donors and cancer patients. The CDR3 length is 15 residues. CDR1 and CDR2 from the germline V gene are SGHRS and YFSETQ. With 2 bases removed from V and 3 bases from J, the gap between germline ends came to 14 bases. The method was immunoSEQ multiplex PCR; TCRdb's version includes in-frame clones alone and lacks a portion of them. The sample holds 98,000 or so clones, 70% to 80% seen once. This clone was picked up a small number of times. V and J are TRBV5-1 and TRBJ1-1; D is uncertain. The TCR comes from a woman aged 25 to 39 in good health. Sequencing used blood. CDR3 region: CASSLSVGADTEAFF. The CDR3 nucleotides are TGCGCCAGCAGCTTAAGTGTGGGTGCAGACACTGAAGCTTTCTTT.